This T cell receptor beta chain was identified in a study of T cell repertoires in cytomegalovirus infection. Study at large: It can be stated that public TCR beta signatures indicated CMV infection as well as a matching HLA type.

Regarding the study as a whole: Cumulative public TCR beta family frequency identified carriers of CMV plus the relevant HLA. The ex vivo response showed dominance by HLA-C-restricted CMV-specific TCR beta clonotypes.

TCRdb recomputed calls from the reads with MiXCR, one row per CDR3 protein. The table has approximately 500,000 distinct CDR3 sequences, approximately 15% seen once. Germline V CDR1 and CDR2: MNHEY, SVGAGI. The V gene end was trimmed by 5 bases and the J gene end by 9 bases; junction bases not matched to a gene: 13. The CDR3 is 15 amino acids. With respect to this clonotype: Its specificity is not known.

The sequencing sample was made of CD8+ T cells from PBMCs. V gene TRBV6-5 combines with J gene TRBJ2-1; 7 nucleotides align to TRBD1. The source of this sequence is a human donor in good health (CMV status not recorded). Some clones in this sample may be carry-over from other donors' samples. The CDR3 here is CASSNPRGSYIEQFF. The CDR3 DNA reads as TGTGCCAGCAGTAACCCCAGGGGGTCTTATATTGAGCAGTTCTTC.